A selection of T cell receptor beta chains follows, all from one sample in a study of blood T cell repertoires in COVID-19. Sequencing was performed with immunoSEQ multiplex PCR; in TCRdb, only in-frame clones are kept and a portion is missing. The data contain a few hundred thousand clones, nearly 90% of them singletons. Input material: peripheral blood. All receptors derive from a man younger than 30 with active or convalescent COVID-19. Each CDR3 is given with its conserved first and last residue. A D gene is named only where the DNA matches it firmly. Size is stated for part of the rows, as once, few or many counts, or as a class when the clone is expanded.

CDR3nt,CDR3aa,abundance,v_gene,j_gene,d_gene
TGTGCCAGCAGATACGGAGGACAGGGTAGCTACGAGCAGTACTTC,CASRYGGQGSYEQYF,-,TRBV6-6,TRBJ2-7,TRBD1
TGTGCCAGCAGCGGGAATCAAGAGACCCAGTACTTC,CASSGNQETQYF,-,TRBV2,TRBJ2-5,-
TGTGCCAGCAAAAAGGACAGCTCCTATAGCAATCAGCCCCAGCATTTT,CASKKDSSYSNQPQHF,once,TRBV2,TRBJ1-5,-
TGTGCCAGCAGTCCCCCAGGGCAATACCAGTACTTC,CASSPPGQYQYF,-,TRBV5-6,TRBJ2-5,-
TGTGCCAGCAGCTTGGGACCCGGGATGCCCGGGACCCAGTACTTC,CASSLGPGMPGTQYF,-,TRBV5-4,TRBJ2-5,-
TGTGCCAGCAGTTTAAGGGGGTTCGATGAGCAGTTCTTC,CASSLRGFDEQFF,-,TRBV27,TRBJ2-1,-
TGTGCCAGCAGTTACTCGGAGCTAACTGAAGCTTTCTTT,CASSYSELTEAFF,-,TRBV6-2/TRBV6-3,TRBJ1-1,-
TGCGCCAGCAGCCAAGATCTGGCGGGGGCTAACACCGGGGAGCTGTTTTTT,CASSQDLAGANTGELFF,-,TRBV4-1,TRBJ2-2,-
TGTGCCAGCAGCGCGGGGCAGTTGTCTGGAAACACCATATATTTT,CASSAGQLSGNTIYF,-,TRBV6-5,TRBJ1-3,-
TGTGCCAGGGGACTGGGACAGGGGGTAAATTCACCCCTCCACTTT,CARGLGQGVNSPLHF,-,TRBV2,TRBJ1-6,TRBD1
TGTGCCAGCAGTTCACAACTTGGGACAGGAATGAACACTGAAGCTTTCTTT,CASSSQLGTGMNTEAFF,-,TRBV28,TRBJ1-1,TRBD1
TGTGCCATACGACAGGGCGGGATGAACACTGAAGCTTTCTTT,CAIRQGGMNTEAFF,-,TRBV10-3,TRBJ1-1,TRBD1